Presented here are 20 T cell receptor beta chains from one specimen sequenced in a study of CD8+CD57+ T cells in acquired aplastic anemia. Template material for TCR beta VDJ and CDR3 profiling consisted of genomic DNA. From the reads, TCRdb called clonotypes with MiXCR, one entry per CDR3 protein. This sample has 150,000 to 200,000 distinct CDR3 sequences; around half occur once, and the top ten carry about 1.7%. Sequenced patients had shown CD8+CD57+ cell expansion by flow cytometry. The sample comprised sorted CD4+, CD8+, or CD8+CD57+ T cells (not recorded which) from PBMCs. The source is a human donor with aplastic anemia.

This clonotype was detected ten times or more. The genes are TRBV9 and TRBJ2-5, with D unresolved. The germline V gene encodes CDR1 SGDLS and CDR2 YYNGEE. The CDR3 is 15 amino acids. The ends were cut back, 0 bases at V and 3 bases at J, with 12 bases in the middle. CDR3 DNA sequence: TGTGCCAGCAGCGTAGGAGGCGGACCAAAAGAGACCCAGTACTTC. Protein sequence: CASSVGGGPKETQYF.

The chain employs TRBV20-1 and TRBJ1-6; D ambiguous. V shed 3 bases and J shed 8 bases, with 20 bases lying between them. The CDR3 totals 16 residues. The germline V gene has CDR1 DFQATT and CDR2 SNEGSKA (reference sequence). The CDR3 sequence: CSASPIKAIDYSPLHF. The CDR3 coding sequence is TGCAGTGCTAGTCCGATAAAGGCCATAGATTATTCACCCCTCCACTTT.

This clonotype was recorded many times. The chain links TRBV7-9 to TRBJ1-1, with TRBD1 matching over 7 bases. CDR3 size: 13 residues. V lost 0 bases to trimming and J lost 9 bases; unmatched junction nucleotides: 4. Per the germline V gene, CDR1 is SEHNR and CDR2 is FQNEAQ (reference sequence). CDR3 DNA sequence: TGTGCCAGCAGCTTAGCTGTGACAGGGAAAGCTTTCTTT. This translates into CASSLAVTGKAFF.

The chain links TRBV7-2 to TRBJ1-2; D gene uncertain. Trimming left V 1 base short and J 3 bases short, with 12 bases between. Germline V gene data show CDR1 as SGHTA and CDR2 as FQGNSA. The CDR3 loop spans 15 amino acids. The CDR3 sequence: CASSLVKGQYYGYTF. The CDR3 nucleotides read TGTGCCAGCAGCTTAGTCAAGGGCCAGTACTATGGCTACACCTTC.

A note on this clonotype: A clone one base away is much larger, so this may be a read error. The rearrangement uses TRBV3-1 and TRBJ1-1; tentatively, D is TRBD1 (6 bases). Germline V gene lookup returns CDR1 LGHDT and CDR2 YNNKEL (reference sequence). The CDR3 length is 14 residues. V was pared by 4 bases and J by 4 bases, with 13 bases between. The CDR3 loop reads CASSLRDTSTEAFF. CDR3 coding DNA: TGTGCCAGCAGCCTGAGGGACACGAGCACTGAAGCTTTCTTT.

The rearrangement links TRBV24-1 to TRBJ2-2; tentatively, D is TRBD2 (5 bases). The germline gives CDR1 KGHDR, CDR2 SFDVKD. V was cut by 5 bases and J by 5 bases, with 11 bases left in between. The CDR3 consists of 14 residues. The CDR3 DNA reads TGTGCCACCAGTGGGGCGGGCTGGACCGGGGAGCTGTTTTTT. This codes for CATSGAGWTGELFF.

This clonotype was observed a handful of times. The chain joins TRBV10-3 to TRBJ2-7; D remains unclear. CDR3 length equals 13 residues. CDR1 and CDR2 (germline): ENHRY, SYGVKD. The ends were cut back, 4 bases at V and 4 bases at J, with 11 bases in the middle. CDR3 DNA: TGTGCCATCAGTGTTGTCTTAGGTTACGAGCAGTACTTC. It yields the protein CAISVVLGYEQYF.

The chain carries TRBV6-5 and TRBJ2-7; 7 nucleotides match TRBD1. V lost 2 bases to trimming and J lost 3 bases; unmatched junction nucleotides: 7. Germline V gene lookup returns CDR1 MNHEY and CDR2 SVGAGI. This CDR3 has 15 residues. CDR3 amino acids: CASSYAGGMGYEQYF. CDR3 DNA sequence: TGTGCCAGCAGTTACGCAGGGGGTATGGGCTACGAGCAGTACTTC.

The chain uses TRBV2 and TRBJ1-6; 10 nucleotides agree with TRBD1. Looked up from germline, CDR1 is SNHLY and CDR2 is FYNNEI. The CDR3 is 14 amino acids. V trimming: 8 bases; J trimming: 7 bases; junction bases outside the gene matches: 5. This chain's CDR3 is CASFRDRGNSPLHF. The CDR3 nucleotides are TGTGCCAGCTTCCGGGACAGGGGAAATTCACCCCTCCACTTT.

This chain links TRBV3-1 with TRBJ1-1, with 8 bases that match TRBD1. CDR3 size: 15 residues. Germline values: CDR1 LGHDT, CDR2 YNNKEL (reference sequence). The V segment lost 1 base and the J segment 1 base; nucleotides outside the gene matches: 2. DNA for the CDR3: TGTGCCAGCAGCCAAGGACAGGGGACGAACACTGAAGCTTTCTTT. This encodes CASSQGQGTNTEAFF.

This chain uses TRBV19 with TRBJ1-1; D might be TRBD1 (5 bases). Germline V gives CDR1 LNHDA, CDR2 SQIVND (reference sequence). V dropped 5 bases and J dropped 4 bases, with 14 bases sitting between them. The CDR3 has 14 residues. The DNA of the CDR3 is TGTGCCAGTAGTCCGACAGTTTATGGCACTGAAGCTTTCTTT. Protein: CASSPTVYGTEAFF.

This rearrangement joins TRBV4-2 to TRBJ1-2; D is possibly TRBD1 (5 bases). Germline V lookup: CDR1 LGHNA, CDR2 YNFKEQ. CDR3 length: 14 amino acids. V was trimmed by 1 base and J by 2 bases, leaving 8 bases between them. The CDR3 DNA follows: TGTGCCAGCAGCCAAGTCGACAGAAACTATGGCTACACCTTC. This sequence encodes CASSQVDRNYGYTF.

The chain employs TRBV20-1 and TRBJ2-5; 8 nucleotides line up with TRBD1. CDR1 and CDR2 from the germline V gene are DFQATT and SNEGSKA (reference sequence). CDR3 length: 14 residues. J gave up 1 base and V 5 bases, and 6 bases lay outside the gene matches. The CDR3 loop reads CSAVDRGAQETQYF. The CDR3 nucleotides read TGCAGTGCTGTCGACAGGGGAGCCCAAGAGACCCAGTACTTC.

This chain links TRBV19 with TRBJ1-5; perhaps TRBD1 as D (5 bases). CDR1 is LNHDA and CDR2 is SQIVND in the germline V gene (reference sequence). The CDR3 totals 14 residues. The germline V and J ends were trimmed by 10 bases and 4 bases, with 17 bases remaining between them. The CDR3 here is CATQGFTGNQPQHF. The CDR3 DNA follows: TGTGCCACCCAGGGATTTACGGGAAATCAGCCCCAGCATTTT.

Note on this clonotype: A much more abundant neighbour one base away suggests this may be a read error. The chain combines TRBV7-3 with TRBJ1-4; D is perhaps TRBD1 (5 bases). The CDR3 consists of 15 residues. V lost 5 bases, J lost 4 bases, and 14 bases lay in between. Germline CDR1 reads SGHTA; CDR2 reads FQGTGA. Here the CDR3 reads CASSRESGINEKLFF. The CDR3, as DNA: TGTGCCAGCAGCCGAGAATCAGGGATTAATGAAAAACTGTTTTTT.

This chain connects TRBV19 to TRBJ1-1, with D hard to call. Per germline, CDR1 LNHDA and CDR2 SQIVND (reference sequence). This CDR3 spans 14 amino acids. The ends were cut back, 4 bases at V and 4 bases at J, with 13 bases in the middle. The CDR3 region is CASSTPAGSTEAFF. The CDR3, as DNA: TGTGCCAGTAGTACGCCGGCGGGGAGCACTGAAGCTTTCTTT.

This clonotype came up many times. The chain is built from TRBV19 and TRBJ2-1, with 9 positions matching TRBD2. The germline V gene encodes CDR1 LNHDA and CDR2 SQIVND (reference sequence). Trimming at V came to 4 bases and at J to 9 bases, leaving 7 bases not matched to a gene. The CDR3 is 14 residues long. The CDR3 DNA sequence: TGTGCCAGTAGTAGCTTAGCGGGAGTTGGTGAGCAGTTCTTC. Protein sequence: CASSSLAGVGEQFF. Together with reference TRBV19 and TRBJ2-1, the CDR3 gives the full variable domain: DGGITQSPKYLFRKEGQNVTLSCEQNLNHDAMYWYRQDPGQGLRLIYYSQIVNDFQKGDIAEGYSVSREKKESFPLTVTSAQKNPTAFYLCASSSLAGVGEQFFGPGTRLTVL.

The chain is built from TRBV20-1 and TRBJ2-7; weak D call: TRBD2 (5 bases). CDR1 and CDR2 (germline): DFQATT, SNEGSKA (reference sequence). Trimming took off 6 bases at V and 6 bases at J, with 12 bases between the two ends. The CDR3 loop spans 11 amino acids. CDR3 bases: TGCAGTGCCACGGACTCCACCGAGCAGTACTTC. As protein: CSATDSTEQYF.

The V gene is TRBV9, the J gene TRBJ2-5; TRBD2 aligns across 13 bases. Germline CDR1 SGDLS, CDR2 YYNGEE. Trimming cost V 4 bases and J 5 bases; bases outside gene matches: 5. The CDR3 is 15 amino acids. CDR3 nucleotide sequence: TGTGCCAGCAGCCTCCGGACTAGCGGGAGTGAGACCCAGTACTTC. Translation gives CASSLRTSGSETQYF.

This chain uses TRBV19 with TRBJ2-6, with TRBD1 matching 7 bases. The CDR3 extends over 18 amino acids. Looked up from germline, CDR1 is LNHDA and CDR2 is SQIVND (reference sequence). Trimming took 5 bases from V and 0 from J; bases not matched to a gene: 10. The CDR3 bases are TGTGCCAGTAGTGGGGGACGGACAGGCAGCTCTGGGGCCAACGTCCTGACTTTC. Its translation: CASSGGRTGSSGANVLTF.